This note documents a single TCR beta chain sequence. This specimen comes from a study of shared T cell receptors in the human thymus. The CDR3 is 17 amino acids. Between the trimmed V and J ends, which lost 3 bases and 1 base, there was a span of 15 bases. Germline loops: CDR1 SEHNR, CDR2 FQNEAQ (reference sequence). The repertoire was sequenced with immunoSEQ multiplex PCR; TCRdb's copy has only in-frame clones and lacks some. Here the sample spans roughly 660,000 clones, roughly 88% being singletons. This same sample was also part of a study on human thymus T cells. In that study: Thymus pieces cut out during corrective heart surgery were the tissue that was used. What appeared biased in thymic and blood repertoires was the usage of V and J genes. Related research has reported that thymic repertoires overlap highly among unrelated individuals.

The sample consisted of thymocytes. The receptor's source is a boy younger than two with a congenital heart defect. The chain links TRBV7-9 to TRBJ1-4; tentative D call: TRBD1 (6 bases). The CDR3 region has the DNA TGTGCCAGCAGCTTCGGACCCTGGGACATAACTAATGAAAAACTGTTTTTT. It translates to CASSFGPWDITNEKLFF.